The present T cell receptor (beta chain) was sequenced within a study of blood T cell repertoires in COVID-19. This CDR3 has 16 residues. Germline V gene data show CDR1 as LGHDT and CDR2 as YNNKEL (reference sequence). V gave up 3 bases and J gave up 2 bases; unmatched junction bases: 6. Cohort assignment relied on participant-reported clinical history. Donors in Cohort 3 who had recovered were those with two negative PCRs, healthcare professional clearance, or resolution of their symptoms. In the original processing: Scientists estimated how many nucleated cells there were by amplifying reference gene primers. Libraries were prepared by immunoSEQ multiplex PCR; TCRdb keeps only in-frame clonotypes and omits some of them. V and J calls and clone size are copied from that table; D and trimming were computed from the DNA. The data contain about 130,000 clones, less than 90% of them seen just once; the ten biggest clones take up roughly 18%.

Specimen: PBMCs or T cells enriched from blood (not recorded which). The rearrangement joins TRBV3-1 (or the pseudogene TRBV3-2) to TRBJ2-5, with TRBD2 matching 10 bases. The TCR originated in a man aged 25 to 40 who had recovered from COVID-19. This CDR3 is CASSQKGLAEQETQYF. In nucleotides, the CDR3 is TGTGCCAGCAGCCAGAAAGGACTAGCGGAACAAGAGACCCAGTACTTC.